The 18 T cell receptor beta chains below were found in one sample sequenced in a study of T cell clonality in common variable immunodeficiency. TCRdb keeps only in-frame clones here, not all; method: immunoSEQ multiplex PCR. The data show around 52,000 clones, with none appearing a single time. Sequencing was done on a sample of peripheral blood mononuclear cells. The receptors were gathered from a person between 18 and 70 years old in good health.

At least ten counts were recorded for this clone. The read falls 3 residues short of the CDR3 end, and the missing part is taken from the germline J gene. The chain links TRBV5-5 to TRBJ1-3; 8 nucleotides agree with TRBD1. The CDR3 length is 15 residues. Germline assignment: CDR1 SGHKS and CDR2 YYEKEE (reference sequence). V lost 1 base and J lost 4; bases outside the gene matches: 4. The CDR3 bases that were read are TGTGCCAGCAGCTTGTCCCCAGGGGGCGGAAACACC. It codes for CASSLSPGGGNT. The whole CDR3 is CASSLSPGGGNTIYF.

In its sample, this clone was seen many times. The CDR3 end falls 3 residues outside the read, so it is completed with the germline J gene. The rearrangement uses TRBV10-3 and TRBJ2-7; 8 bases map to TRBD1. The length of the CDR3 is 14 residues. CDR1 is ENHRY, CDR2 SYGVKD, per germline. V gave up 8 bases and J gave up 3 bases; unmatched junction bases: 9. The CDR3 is CAIQGARGGYEQYF. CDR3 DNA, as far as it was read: TGTGCCATCCAGGGGGCCAGAGGGGGCTACGAG.

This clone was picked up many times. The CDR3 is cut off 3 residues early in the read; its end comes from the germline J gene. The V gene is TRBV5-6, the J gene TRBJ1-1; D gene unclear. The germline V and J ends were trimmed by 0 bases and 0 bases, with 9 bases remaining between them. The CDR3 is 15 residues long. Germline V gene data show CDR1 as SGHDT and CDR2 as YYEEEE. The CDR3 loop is CASSLAFLVNTEAFF. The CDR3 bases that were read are TGTGCCAGCAGCTTGGCTTTTTTAGTGAACACTGAA.

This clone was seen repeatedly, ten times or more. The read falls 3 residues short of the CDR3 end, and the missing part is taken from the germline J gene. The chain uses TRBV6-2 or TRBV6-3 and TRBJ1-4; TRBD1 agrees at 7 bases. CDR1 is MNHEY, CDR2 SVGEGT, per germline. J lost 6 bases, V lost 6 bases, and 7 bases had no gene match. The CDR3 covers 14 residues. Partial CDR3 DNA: TGTGCCAGCAGACCGACAGGGTTTGATGAAAAA. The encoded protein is CASRPTGFDEK. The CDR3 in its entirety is CASRPTGFDEKLFF.

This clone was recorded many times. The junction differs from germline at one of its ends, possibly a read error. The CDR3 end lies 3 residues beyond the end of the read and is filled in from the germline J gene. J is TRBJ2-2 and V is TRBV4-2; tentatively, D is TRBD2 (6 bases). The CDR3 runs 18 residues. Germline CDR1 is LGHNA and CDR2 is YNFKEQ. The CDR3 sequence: CASSQDALRLVNTGELFF. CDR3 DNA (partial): TGCGCCAGCAGCCAAGATGCCCTCCGACTAGTGAACACCGGGGAG.

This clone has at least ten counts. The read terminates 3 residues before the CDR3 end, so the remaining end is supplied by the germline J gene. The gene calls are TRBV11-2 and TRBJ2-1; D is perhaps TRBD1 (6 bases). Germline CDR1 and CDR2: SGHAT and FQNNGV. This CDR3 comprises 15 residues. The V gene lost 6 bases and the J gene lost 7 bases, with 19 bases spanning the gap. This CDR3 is CASSPRTALENEQFF. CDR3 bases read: TGTGCCAGCAGTCCCCGGACAGCATTGGAGAATGAG. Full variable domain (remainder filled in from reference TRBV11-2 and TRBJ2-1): EAGVAQSPRYKIIEKRQSVAFWCNPISGHATLYWYQQILGQGPKLLIQFQNNGVVDDSQLPKDRFSAERLKGVDSTLKIQPAKLEDSAVYLCASSPRTALENEQFFGPGTRLTVL.

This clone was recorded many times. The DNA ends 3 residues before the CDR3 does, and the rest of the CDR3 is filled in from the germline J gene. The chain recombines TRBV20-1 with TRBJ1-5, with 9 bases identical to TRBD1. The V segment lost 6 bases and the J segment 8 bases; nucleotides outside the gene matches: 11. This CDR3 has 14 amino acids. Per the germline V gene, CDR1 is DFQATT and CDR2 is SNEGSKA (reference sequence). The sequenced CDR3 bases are TGCAGTGCCCGCGGACAGGGGTTTGGTGAGCCC. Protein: CSARGQGFGEP. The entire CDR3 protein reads CSARGQGFGEPQHF.

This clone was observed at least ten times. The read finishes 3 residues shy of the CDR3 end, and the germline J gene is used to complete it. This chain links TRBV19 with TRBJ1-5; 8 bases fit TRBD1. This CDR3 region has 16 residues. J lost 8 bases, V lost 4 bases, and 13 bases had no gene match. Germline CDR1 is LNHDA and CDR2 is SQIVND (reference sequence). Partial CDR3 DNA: TGTGCCAGTAGTAGTATCGCCAGGGGGCTACAAGAGCCC. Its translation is CASSSIARGLQEP. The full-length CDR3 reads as CASSSIARGLQEPQHF.

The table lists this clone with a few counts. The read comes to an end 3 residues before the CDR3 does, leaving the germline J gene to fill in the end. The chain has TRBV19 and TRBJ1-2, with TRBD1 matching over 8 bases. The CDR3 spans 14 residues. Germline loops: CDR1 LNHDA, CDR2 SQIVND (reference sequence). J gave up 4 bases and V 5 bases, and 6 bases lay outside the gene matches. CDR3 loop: CASSLDRESYGYTF. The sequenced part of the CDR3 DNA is TGTGCCAGTAGTCTGGACAGGGAGAGCTATGGC.

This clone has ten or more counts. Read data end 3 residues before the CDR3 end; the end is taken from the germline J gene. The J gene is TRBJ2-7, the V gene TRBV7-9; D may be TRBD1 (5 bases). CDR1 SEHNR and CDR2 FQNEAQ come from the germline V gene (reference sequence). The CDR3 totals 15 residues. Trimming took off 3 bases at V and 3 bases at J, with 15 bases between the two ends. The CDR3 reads CASSLDRGLNYEQYF. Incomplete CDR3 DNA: TGTGCCAGCAGCTTGGATAGGGGCCTTAACTACGAG.

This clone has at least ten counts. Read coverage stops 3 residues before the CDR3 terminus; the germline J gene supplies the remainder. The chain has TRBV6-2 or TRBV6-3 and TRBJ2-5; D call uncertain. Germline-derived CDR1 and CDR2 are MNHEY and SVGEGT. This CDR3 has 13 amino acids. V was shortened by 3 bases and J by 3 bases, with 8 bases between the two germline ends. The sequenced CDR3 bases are TGTGCCAGCAGTTATGGGCAAAAAGAGACC. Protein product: CASSYGQKET. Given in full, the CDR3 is CASSYGQKETQYF.

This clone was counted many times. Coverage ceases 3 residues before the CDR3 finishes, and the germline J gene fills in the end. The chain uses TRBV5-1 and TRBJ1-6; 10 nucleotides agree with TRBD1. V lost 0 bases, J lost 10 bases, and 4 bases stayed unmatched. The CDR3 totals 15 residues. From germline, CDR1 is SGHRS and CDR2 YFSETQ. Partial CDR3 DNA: TGCGCCAGCAGCTTGGGGACAGGGGGGTTCTCACCC. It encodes CASSLGTGGFSP. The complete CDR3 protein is CASSLGTGGFSPLHF.

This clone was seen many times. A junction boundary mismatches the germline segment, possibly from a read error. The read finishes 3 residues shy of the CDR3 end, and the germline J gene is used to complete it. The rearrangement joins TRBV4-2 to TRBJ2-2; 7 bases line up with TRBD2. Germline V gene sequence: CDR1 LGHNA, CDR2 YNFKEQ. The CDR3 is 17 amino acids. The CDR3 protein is CASSRVLAPSRTGELFF. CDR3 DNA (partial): TGCGCCAGCAGCCGAGTACTAGCGCCCTCCCGCACCGGGGAG.

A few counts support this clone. The CDR3 spells CSVPGQGANEQYF. Incomplete CDR3 DNA: TGCAGTGTTCCGGGACAGGGGGCAAACGAG. V and J are TRBV20-1 and TRBJ2-7; 12 bases fit TRBD1. The read ends 3 residues before the CDR3 terminus; that terminus is restored from the germline J gene. The CDR3 contains 13 residues. Germline trimming cut 7 bases from V and 5 bases from J; bases unmatched to any gene: 6. The germline V gene has CDR1 DFQATT and CDR2 SNEGSKA (reference sequence).

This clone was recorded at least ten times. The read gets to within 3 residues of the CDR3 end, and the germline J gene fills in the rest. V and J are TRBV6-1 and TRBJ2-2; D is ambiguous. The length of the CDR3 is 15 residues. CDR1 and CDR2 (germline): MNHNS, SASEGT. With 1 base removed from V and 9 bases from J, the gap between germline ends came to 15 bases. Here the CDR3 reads CASSEVSSGSRELFF. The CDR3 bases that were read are TGTGCCAGCAGTGAAGTGAGTTCTGGCTCACGGGAG.

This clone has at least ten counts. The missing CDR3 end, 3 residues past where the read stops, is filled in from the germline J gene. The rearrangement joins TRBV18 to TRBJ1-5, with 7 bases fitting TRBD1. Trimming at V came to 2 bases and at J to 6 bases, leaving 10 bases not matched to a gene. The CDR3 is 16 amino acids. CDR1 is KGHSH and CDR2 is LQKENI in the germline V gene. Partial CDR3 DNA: TGTGCCAGCTCACCATTTGAGGGGGCGGCATTTCAGCCC. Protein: CASSPFEGAAFQP. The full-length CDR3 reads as CASSPFEGAAFQPQHF. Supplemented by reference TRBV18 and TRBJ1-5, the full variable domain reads NAGVMQNPRHLVRRRGQEARLRCSPMKGHSHVYWYRQLPEEGLKFMVYLQKENIIDESGMPKERFSAEFPKEGPSILRIQQVVRGDSAAYFCASSPFEGAAFQPQHFGDGTRLSIL.

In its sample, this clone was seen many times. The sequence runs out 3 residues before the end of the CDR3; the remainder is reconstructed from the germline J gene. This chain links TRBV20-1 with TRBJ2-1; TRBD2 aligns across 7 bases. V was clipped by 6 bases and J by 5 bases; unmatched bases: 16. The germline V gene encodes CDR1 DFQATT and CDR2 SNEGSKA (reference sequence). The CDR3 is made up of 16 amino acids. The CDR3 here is CSAAPGRERHHNEQFF. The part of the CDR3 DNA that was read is TGCAGTGCCGCCCCCGGGCGGGAGCGACACCACAATGAG.

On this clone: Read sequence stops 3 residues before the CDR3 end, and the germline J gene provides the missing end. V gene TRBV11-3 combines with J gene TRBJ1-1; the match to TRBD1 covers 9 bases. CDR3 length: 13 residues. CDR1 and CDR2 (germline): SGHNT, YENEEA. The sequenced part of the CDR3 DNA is TGTGCCAGCAGCTCCGGGACAGGGACGAAA. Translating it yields CASSSGTGTK. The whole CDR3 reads CASSSGTGTKAFF.